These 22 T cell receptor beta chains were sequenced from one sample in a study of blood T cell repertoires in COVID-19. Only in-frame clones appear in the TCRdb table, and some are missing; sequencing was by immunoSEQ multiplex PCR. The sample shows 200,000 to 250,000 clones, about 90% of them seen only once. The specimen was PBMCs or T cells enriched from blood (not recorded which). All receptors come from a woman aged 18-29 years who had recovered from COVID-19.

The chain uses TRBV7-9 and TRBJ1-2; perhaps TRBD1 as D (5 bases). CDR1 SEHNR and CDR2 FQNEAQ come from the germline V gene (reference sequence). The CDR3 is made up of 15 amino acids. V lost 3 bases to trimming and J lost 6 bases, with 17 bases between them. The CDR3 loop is CASSLKAGVWNGYTF. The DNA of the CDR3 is TGTGCCAGCAGCTTGAAAGCGGGGGTTTGGAATGGCTACACCTTC.

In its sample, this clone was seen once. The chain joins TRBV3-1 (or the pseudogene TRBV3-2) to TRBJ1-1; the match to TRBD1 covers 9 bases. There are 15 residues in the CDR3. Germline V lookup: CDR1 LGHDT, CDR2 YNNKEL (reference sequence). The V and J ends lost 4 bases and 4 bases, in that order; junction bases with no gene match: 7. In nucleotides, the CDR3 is TGTGCCAGCAGCCCCGGGACAGGGAGTGGCACTGAAGCTTTCTTT. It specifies CASSPGTGSGTEAFF.

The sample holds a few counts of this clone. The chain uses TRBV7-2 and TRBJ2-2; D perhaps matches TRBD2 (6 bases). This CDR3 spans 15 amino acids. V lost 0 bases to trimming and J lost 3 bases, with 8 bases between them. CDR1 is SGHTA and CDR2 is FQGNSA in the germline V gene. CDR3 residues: CASSLAGLDTGELFF. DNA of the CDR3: TGTGCCAGCAGCTTAGCGGGACTTGACACCGGGGAGCTGTTTTTT.

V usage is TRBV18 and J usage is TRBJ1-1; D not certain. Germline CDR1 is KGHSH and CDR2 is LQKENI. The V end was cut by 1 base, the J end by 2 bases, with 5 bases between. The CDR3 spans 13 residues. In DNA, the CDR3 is TGTGCCAGCTCACCACAAGCAAACACTGAAGCTTTCTTT. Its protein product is CASSPQANTEAFF.

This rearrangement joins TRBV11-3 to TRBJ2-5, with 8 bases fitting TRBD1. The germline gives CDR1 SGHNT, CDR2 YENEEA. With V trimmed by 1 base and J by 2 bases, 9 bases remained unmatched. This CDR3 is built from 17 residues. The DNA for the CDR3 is TGTGCCAGCAGCTTAGGGGTCCAGGGGGCCAATCAAGAGACCCAGTACTTC. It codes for CASSLGVQGANQETQYF.

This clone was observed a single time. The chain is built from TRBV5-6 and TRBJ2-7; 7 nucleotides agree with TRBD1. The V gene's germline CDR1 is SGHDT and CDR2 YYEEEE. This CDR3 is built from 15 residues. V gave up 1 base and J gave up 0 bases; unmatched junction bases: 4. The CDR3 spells CASSLRTGLSYEQYF. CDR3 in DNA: TGTGCCAGCAGCTTGAGGACAGGCCTCTCCTACGAGCAGTACTTC.

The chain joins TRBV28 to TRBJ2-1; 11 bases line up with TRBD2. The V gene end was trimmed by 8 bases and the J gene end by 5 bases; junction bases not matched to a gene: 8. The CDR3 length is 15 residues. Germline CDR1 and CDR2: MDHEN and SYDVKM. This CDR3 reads CASGSPGLADNEQFF. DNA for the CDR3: TGTGCCAGCGGATCTCCGGGACTAGCGGACAATGAGCAGTTCTTC.

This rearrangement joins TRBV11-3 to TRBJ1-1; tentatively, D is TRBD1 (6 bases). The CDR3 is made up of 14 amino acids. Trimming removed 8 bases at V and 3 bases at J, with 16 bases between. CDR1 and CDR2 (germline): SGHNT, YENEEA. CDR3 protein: CASFRGGLDTEAFF. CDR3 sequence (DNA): TGTGCCAGCTTCCGGGGGGGCTTGGACACTGAAGCTTTCTTT.

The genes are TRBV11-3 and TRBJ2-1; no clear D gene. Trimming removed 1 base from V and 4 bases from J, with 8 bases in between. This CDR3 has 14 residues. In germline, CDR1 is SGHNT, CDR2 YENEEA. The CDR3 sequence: CASSLGSTYNEQFF. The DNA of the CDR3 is TGTGCCAGCAGCTTAGGGTCCACATACAATGAGCAGTTCTTC.

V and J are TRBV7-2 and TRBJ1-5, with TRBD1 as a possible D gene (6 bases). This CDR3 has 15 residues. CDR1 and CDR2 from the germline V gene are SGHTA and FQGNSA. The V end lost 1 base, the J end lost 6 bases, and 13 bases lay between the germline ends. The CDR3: CASSLGTGLSQPQHF. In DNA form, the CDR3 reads TGTGCCAGCAGCTTAGGAACAGGGTTGAGTCAGCCCCAGCATTTT.

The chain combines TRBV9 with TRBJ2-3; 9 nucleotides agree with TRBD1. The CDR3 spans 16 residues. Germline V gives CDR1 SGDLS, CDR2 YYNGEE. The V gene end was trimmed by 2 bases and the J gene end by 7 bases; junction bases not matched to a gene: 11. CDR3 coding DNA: TGTGCCAGCAGCGTTGGGACAGGGCCAGGAGCATATACGCAGTATTTT. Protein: CASSVGTGPGAYTQYF.

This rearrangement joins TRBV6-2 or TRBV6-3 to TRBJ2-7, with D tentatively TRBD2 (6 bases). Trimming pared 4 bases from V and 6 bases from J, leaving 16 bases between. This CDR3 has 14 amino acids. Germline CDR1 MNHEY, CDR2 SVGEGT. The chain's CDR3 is CASSLGRRVPEQYF. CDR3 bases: TGTGCCAGCAGTTTGGGCAGGAGGGTACCCGAGCAGTACTTC.

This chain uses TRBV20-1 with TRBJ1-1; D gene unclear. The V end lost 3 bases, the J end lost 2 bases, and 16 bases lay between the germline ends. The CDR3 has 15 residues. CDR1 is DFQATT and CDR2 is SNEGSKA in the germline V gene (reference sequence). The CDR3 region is CSASGVGSGNTEAFF. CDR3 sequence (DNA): TGCAGTGCTAGTGGAGTGGGGAGCGGTAACACTGAAGCTTTCTTT.

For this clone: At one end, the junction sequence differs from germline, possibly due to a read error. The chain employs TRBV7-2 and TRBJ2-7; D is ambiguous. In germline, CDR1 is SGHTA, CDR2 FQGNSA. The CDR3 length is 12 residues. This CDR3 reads CASRLDMNEQYF. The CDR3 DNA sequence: TGTGCCAGCAGGTTAGACATGAACGAGCAGTACTTC.

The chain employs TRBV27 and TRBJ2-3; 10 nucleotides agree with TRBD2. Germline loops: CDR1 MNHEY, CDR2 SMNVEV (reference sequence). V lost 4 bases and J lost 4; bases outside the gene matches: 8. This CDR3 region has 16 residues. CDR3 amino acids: CASSSRSGGRPDTQYF. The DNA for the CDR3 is TGTGCCAGCAGTTCCCGTAGCGGGGGGCGGCCAGATACGCAGTATTTT.

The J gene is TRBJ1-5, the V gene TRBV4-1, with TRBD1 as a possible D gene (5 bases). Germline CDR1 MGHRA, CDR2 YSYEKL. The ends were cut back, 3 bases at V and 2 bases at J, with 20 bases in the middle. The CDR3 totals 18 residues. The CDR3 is CASSHPVGGIMGNQPQHF. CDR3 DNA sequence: TGCGCCAGCAGCCACCCGGTGGGGGGGATAATGGGCAATCAGCCCCAGCATTTT.

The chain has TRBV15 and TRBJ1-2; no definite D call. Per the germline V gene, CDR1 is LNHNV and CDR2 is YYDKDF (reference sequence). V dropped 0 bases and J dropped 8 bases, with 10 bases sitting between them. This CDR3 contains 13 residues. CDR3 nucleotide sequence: TGTGCCACCAGCAGAGACAGTGTCCCGGGCTACACCTTC. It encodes CATSRDSVPGYTF.

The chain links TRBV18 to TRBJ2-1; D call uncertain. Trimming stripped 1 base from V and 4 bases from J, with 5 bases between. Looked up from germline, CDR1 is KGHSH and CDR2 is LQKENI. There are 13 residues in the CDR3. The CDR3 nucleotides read TGTGCCAGCTCACCACGAGCTTACAATGAGCAGTTCTTC. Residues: CASSPRAYNEQFF.

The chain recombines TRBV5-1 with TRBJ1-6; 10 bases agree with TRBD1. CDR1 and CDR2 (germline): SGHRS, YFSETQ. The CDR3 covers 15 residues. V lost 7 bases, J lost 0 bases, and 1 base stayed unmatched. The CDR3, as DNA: TGCGCCAGCGGGACAGGGGACTCCTATAATTCACCCCTCCACTTT. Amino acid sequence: CASGTGDSYNSPLHF.

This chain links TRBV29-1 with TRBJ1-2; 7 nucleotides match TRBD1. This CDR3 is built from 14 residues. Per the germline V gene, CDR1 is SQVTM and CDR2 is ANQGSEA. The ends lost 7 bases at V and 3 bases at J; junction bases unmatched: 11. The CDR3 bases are TGCAGCGCCCAACCGGGACAGACCGACTATGGCTACACCTTC. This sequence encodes CSAQPGQTDYGYTF. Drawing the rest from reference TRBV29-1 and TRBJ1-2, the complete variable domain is SAVISQKPSRDICQRGTSLTIQCQVDSQVTMMFWYRQQPGQSLTLIATANQGSEATYESGFVIDKFPISRPNLTFSTLTVSNMSPEDSSIYLCSAQPGQTDYGYTFGSGTRLTVV.

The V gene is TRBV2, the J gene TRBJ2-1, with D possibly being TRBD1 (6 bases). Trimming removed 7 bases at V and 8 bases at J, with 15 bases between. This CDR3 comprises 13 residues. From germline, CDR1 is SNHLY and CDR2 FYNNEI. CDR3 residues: CASIAGELYEQFF. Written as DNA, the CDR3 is TGTGCCAGCATCGCAGGGGAACTCTATGAGCAGTTCTTC.

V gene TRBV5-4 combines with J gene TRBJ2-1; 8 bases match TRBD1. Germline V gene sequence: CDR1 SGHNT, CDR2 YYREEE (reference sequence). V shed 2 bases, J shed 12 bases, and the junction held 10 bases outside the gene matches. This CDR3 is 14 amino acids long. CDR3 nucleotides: TGTGCCAGCAGCTTATCAGACGCAGGGGGCAGGCAGTTCTTC. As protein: CASSLSDAGGRQFF.